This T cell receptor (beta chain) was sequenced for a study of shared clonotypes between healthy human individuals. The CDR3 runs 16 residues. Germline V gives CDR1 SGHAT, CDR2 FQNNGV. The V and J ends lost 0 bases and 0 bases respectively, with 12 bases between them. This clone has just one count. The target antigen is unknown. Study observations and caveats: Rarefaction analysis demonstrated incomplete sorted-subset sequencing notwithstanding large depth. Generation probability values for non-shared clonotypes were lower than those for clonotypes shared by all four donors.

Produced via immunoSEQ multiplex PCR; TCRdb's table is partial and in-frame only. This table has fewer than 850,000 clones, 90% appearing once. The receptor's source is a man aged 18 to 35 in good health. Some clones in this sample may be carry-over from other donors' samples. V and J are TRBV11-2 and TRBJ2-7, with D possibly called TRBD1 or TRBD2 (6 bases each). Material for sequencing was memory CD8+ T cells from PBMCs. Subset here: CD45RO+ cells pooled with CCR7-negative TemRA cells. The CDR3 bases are TGTGCCAGCAGCTTAGATATCCGGGGGCGCTCCTACGAGCAGTACTTC. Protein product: CASSLDIRGRSYEQYF.